This TCR beta chain was documented in a study of CD8 T cells in Susac syndrome. Trimming shortened V by 1 base and J by 1 base, and 8 bases separated the two germline ends. Looked up from germline, CDR1 is MNHEY and CDR2 is SMNVEV (reference sequence). The length of the CDR3 is 14 residues. Random-hexamer reverse transcription was applied to about 0.45 to 1 ug RNA. From the immunoSEQ multiplex PCR reads, TCRdb called clonotypes with MiXCR, one entry per CDR3 protein. The sample has about 440,000 distinct CDR3 sequences, more than 70% seen once. This sequence joins TRBV27 and TRBJ2-7; D may be TRBD1 (6 bases). This sequence originates from a human donor with multiple sclerosis. The sequenced sample consisted of CD8+ T cells from PBMCs. The DNA for the CDR3 is TGTGCCAGCAGTTTATACAGGGAATCCTACGAGCAGTACTTC. This encodes CASSLYRESYEQYF.